This TCR beta chain was observed in a study of post-analysis software for immune sequencing data. At the level of the study: Relapsing-remitting, secondary progressive and progressive-relapsing multiple sclerosis were all included among the disease courses.

Incorporated into the TCR beta cDNA libraries were unique molecular identifiers, which served to reduce PCR and sequencing biases. cDNA molecules numbering about 480,000 came from roughly 1 to 10 million T cells. TCRdb passed the PCR reads through MiXCR, listing each CDR3 protein once. The sample holds about 540,000 distinct CDR3 sequences, roughly 34% seen once. Findings of the study overall: By F measure, samples from a shared preparation batch strongly co-clustered. Significantly lower normalized Chao1 diversity was seen in multiple sclerosis patients than in controls.

This clonotype was recorded a few times. Its antigen remains unidentified. The sequenced sample was blood. The receptor comes from a girl under 18 with multiple sclerosis.

The CDR3: CASSESGLRETQYF. The CDR3 nucleotides are TGTGCCAGCAGTGAATCTGGGTTGAGAGAGACCCAGTACTTC. The chain has TRBV2 and TRBJ2-5; D remains ambiguous. CDR1 SNHLY and CDR2 FYNNEI come from the germline V gene. There are 14 residues in the CDR3. Trimming pared 2 bases from V and 4 bases from J, leaving 11 bases between. Full variable domain (rest looked up from reference TRBV2 and TRBJ2-5): EPEVTQTPSHQVTQMGQEVILRCVPISNHLYFYWYRQILGQKVEFLVSFYNNEISEKSEIFDDQFSVERPDGSNFTLKIRSTKLEDSAMYFCASSESGLRETQYFGPGTRLLVL.